These T cell receptor beta chains were read from a single sample in a study of shared clonotypes between healthy human individuals. The protocol was immunoSEQ multiplex PCR, while the TCRdb copy is restricted to in-frame clones and leaves out a portion. The sample includes 2 million to 2.5 million clones, 85% to 95% seen only once; the top ten take roughly 1.7%. Sample: naive CD8+ T cells from PBMCs. These receptors all stem from a man aged 18 to 30 in good health. Some clones in this sample may be carry-over from other donors' samples. Each CDR3 is given with its conserved first and last residue. D genes are given only for firm matches. The size field is filled for only some rows; it gives once, few, many or a size class.

CAWELAGVSYEQYF TGTGCCTGGGAGCTAGCGGGGGTCTCCTACGAGCAGTACTTC TRBJ2-7 TRBV30 NA TRBD2
CASSVEPGQAYEQYF TGTGCCAGCAGCGTAGAACCGGGACAGGCCTACGAGCAGTACTTC TRBJ2-7 TRBV9 NA TRBD1
CASSRERETQYF TGTGCCAGCAGCCGGGAAAGGGAGACCCAGTACTTC TRBJ2-5 TRBV11-2 NA NA
CAWSLGTGNTIYF TGTGCCTGGTCCCTAGGGACCGGAAACACCATATATTTT TRBJ1-3 TRBV30 few NA
CASSVGGWSGNTIYF TGTGCCAGCAGCGTAGGGGGTTGGTCTGGAAACACCATATATTTT TRBJ1-3 TRBV9 NA NA
CASSLWGTVGNEKLFF TGTGCCAGCAGTTTATGGGGGACAGTGGGTAATGAAAAACTGTTTTTT TRBJ1-4 TRBV28 once TRBD1
CASEAEFPNEQFF TGTGCCAGCGAAGCGGAATTCCCCAATGAGCAGTTCTTC TRBJ2-1 TRBV5-8 NA NA
CASSTYPTGGTEAFF TGTGCCAGCAGCACCTACCCGACAGGGGGCACTGAAGCTTTCTTT TRBJ1-1 TRBV9 NA TRBD1
CASSLARDDYGYTF TGTGCCAGCAGCTTAGCAAGGGACGACTATGGCTACACCTTC TRBJ1-2 TRBV7-9 NA NA
CASSLSRGLHQPQHF TGTGCCAGCAGTTTGTCCAGGGGTCTTCATCAGCCCCAGCATTTT TRBJ1-5 TRBV27 NA NA
CASSLLDRGPGDTQYF TGTGCCAGCAGTTTATTGGACAGGGGGCCGGGAGATACGCAGTATTTT TRBJ2-3 TRBV28 NA TRBD1
CASSQDWREDENIQYF TGCGCCAGCAGCCAAGACTGGCGGGAGGACGAAAACATTCAGTACTTC TRBJ2-4 TRBV4-3 NA TRBD2
CASSPLQGTNTEAFF TGTGCCAGCAGCCCGTTACAGGGAACGAACACTGAAGCTTTCTTT TRBJ1-1 TRBV11-2 NA NA
CASRSGGAGWVQPQHF TGTGCCAGTAGGTCTGGAGGGGCCGGGTGGGTTCAGCCCCAGCATTTT TRBJ1-5 TRBV19 NA NA
CASSMMGLSNQPQHF TGTGCCAGTAGTATGATGGGTCTCAGCAATCAGCCCCAGCATTTT TRBJ1-5 TRBV19 NA NA
CASSLSSQGNNQPQHF TGTGCCAGCAGTTTATCGTCCCAGGGCAACAATCAGCCCCAGCATTTT TRBJ1-5 TRBV27 NA NA
CASSPGTSGPHEQYF TGTGCCAGCAGCCCCGGGACTAGCGGTCCGCACGAGCAGTACTTC TRBJ2-7 TRBV7-6 NA TRBD2
CASSTDGNEQFF TGTGCCAGCAGCACAGACGGCAATGAGCAGTTCTTC TRBJ2-1 TRBV7-9 NA NA
CASRGVGEQYF TGCGCCAGCAGGGGGGTCGGCGAGCAGTACTTC TRBJ2-7 TRBV4-1 once NA
CASRGAGVSWYF TGTGCCAGCAGAGGAGCGGGAGTTTCTTGGTATTTT TRBJ2-3 TRBV28 NA TRBD2
CASSWAGTSGYEQYF TGCGCCAGCAGCTGGGCCGGGACTAGCGGTTACGAGCAGTACTTC TRBJ2-7 TRBV5-1 NA TRBD2
CASSPRSGANVLTF TGTGCCAGCAGCCCGAGATCTGGGGCCAACGTCCTGACTTTC TRBJ2-6 TRBV27 NA NA
CATTGSWTGELFF TGTGCCACCACGGGCTCGTGGACCGGGGAGCTGTTTTTT TRBJ2-2 TRBV27 NA NA
CASSLDPDPTDTQYF TGCGCCAGCAGCTTGGACCCCGACCCCACAGATACGCAGTATTTT TRBJ2-3 TRBV5-1 NA NA
CASSPWTGGSGELFF TGCGCCAGCAGCCCCTGGACAGGGGGCAGCGGGGAGCTGTTTTTT TRBJ2-2 TRBV5-1 NA TRBD1
CASSPTRMTYEQYF TGTGCCAGCTCACCCACCAGGATGACCTACGAGCAGTACTTC TRBJ2-7 TRBV18 few NA
CASSGGTLQETQYF TGTGCCAGCAGCGGCGGCACTCTCCAAGAGACCCAGTACTTC TRBJ2-5 TRBV6-5 NA NA
CASSAGTGYQETQYF TGTGCCAGCAGCGCCGGGACAGGGTACCAAGAGACCCAGTACTTC TRBJ2-5 TRBV9 few TRBD1
CASSARISRGRGDEQYF TGTGCCAGCAGCGCCCGAATTAGTAGGGGCCGGGGGGACGAGCAGTACTTC TRBJ2-7 TRBV2 NA TRBD2
CASSLLTGELFF TGTGCCAGCAGCCTCCTCACCGGGGAGCTGTTTTTT TRBJ2-2 TRBV4-2 NA NA
CASSLVGSMNTEAFF TGTGCCAGCAGCTTAGTTGGCTCGATGAACACTGAAGCTTTCTTT TRBJ1-1 TRBV11-2 NA NA
CASSFPMAANTGELFF TGTGCCAGCAGCTTTCCTATGGCCGCGAACACCGGGGAGCTGTTTTTT TRBJ2-2 TRBV13 NA NA
CASSGAGTGNHEQYF TGTGCCAGCAGTGGAGCAGGGACAGGGAATCACGAGCAGTACTTC TRBJ2-7 TRBV2 NA TRBD1
CASSEWEGRPYEQYF TGTGCCAGCAGTGAATGGGAGGGGAGGCCCTACGAGCAGTACTTC TRBJ2-7 TRBV2 NA TRBD2
CASSLAVAGGLAPVNEQFF TGTGCCAGCAGCTTGGCAGTGGCCGGGGGACTAGCCCCTGTAAATGAGCAGTTCTTC TRBJ2-1 TRBV7-8 NA TRBD2
CASSFSIGGNYGYTF TGTGCCAGCAGCTTTAGTATAGGGGGAAACTATGGCTACACCTTC TRBJ1-2 TRBV7-9 NA NA
CASSLYLSPRLTDTQYF TGTGCCAGCAGTTTGTATCTTTCCCCTCGTCTCACAGATACGCAGTATTTT TRBJ2-3 TRBV28 NA NA
CASRYTAGVYEQYF TGTGCCAGCAGATATACGGCGGGAGTCTACGAGCAGTACTTC TRBJ2-7 TRBV6-1 NA TRBD2
CASSQGGSGRTYNEQFF TGCGCCAGCAGCCAAGGGGGTAGCGGGAGGACCTACAATGAGCAGTTCTTC TRBJ2-1 TRBV4-1 NA TRBD2
CASSSWYSWTEAFF TGTGCCAGTAGCTCTTGGTATTCATGGACTGAAGCTTTCTTT TRBJ1-1 TRBV19 NA NA
CASNPDRSYEQYF TGCGCCAGCAACCCGGACAGGTCCTACGAGCAGTACTTC TRBJ2-7 TRBV5-1 once TRBD1
CASSELTSTGEQYF TGTGCCAGCAGTGAACTCACGTCAACTGGCGAGCAGTACTTC TRBJ2-7 TRBV25-1 NA NA
CASSLSGSIYEQYF TGTGCCAGCAGTTTAAGCGGGAGTATCTACGAGCAGTACTTC TRBJ2-7 TRBV27 NA TRBD2
CSVLGGSYEQYF TGCAGCGTACTAGGGGGATCCTACGAGCAGTACTTC TRBJ2-7 TRBV29-1 NA NA
CASSNSDSYEQYF TGTGCCAGCAGTAACAGCGACTCCTACGAGCAGTACTTC TRBJ2-7 TRBV27 NA NA
CASSLVSGLNEQFF TGTGCCAGCAGCTTAGTTTCAGGCCTAAATGAGCAGTTCTTC TRBJ2-1 TRBV7-9 NA NA
CASSYSTSGRAEQFF TGTGCCAGCAGTTACTCGACTAGCGGGAGAGCTGAGCAGTTCTTC TRBJ2-1 TRBV6-5 once TRBD2
CASSLLTSGDNEQFF TGTGCCAGCAGTTTATTGACTAGCGGAGACAATGAGCAGTTCTTC TRBJ2-1 TRBV28 NA TRBD2